This T cell receptor (beta chain) was sequenced during a study of memory CD4+ T cells and cytomegalovirus serostatus. Only in-frame clones appear in the TCRdb table, and some are missing; sequencing was by immunoSEQ multiplex PCR. The sample holds some 58,000 clones; around 77% are singletons and the top ten take nearly 0.9%. The V gene lost 1 base and the J gene lost 3 bases, with 16 bases spanning the gap. The germline V gene encodes CDR1 SNHLY and CDR2 FYNNEI. This CDR3 spans 17 amino acids. Single viable CD3+CD4+CD8-CD45RO+ cells were sorted as the memory CD4+ T cells. After thawing, CD4+ T cells were positively selected.

Sequencing used memory CD4+ T cells from blood. This chain joins TRBV2 and TRBJ1-3; no reliable D call. This clonotype originated in an adult in good health and CMV-seronegative. CDR3 DNA: TGTGCCAGCAGTGAAGGTGTAGGGAGGACGGGTGGAAACACCATATATTTT. The encoded protein is CASSEGVGRTGGNTIYF.